The 8 T cell receptor beta chains in this list originate from one sample, sequenced in a study of T cell responses to AZD1222 COVID-19 vaccine. Produced via immunoSEQ multiplex PCR; TCRdb's table is partial and in-frame only. Of around 140,000 clones in the sample, roughly nine tenths are singletons; the top ten hold approximately 5.1%. The material sequenced was peripheral blood, taken on day 0 of AZD1222 vaccination. The receptors were gathered from an adult in good health.

With regard to this clone: The same CDR3 can be traced to other DNA sequences in this sample. The V gene is TRBV24-1, the J gene TRBJ1-6; D is undetermined. This CDR3 contains 13 residues. Germline CDR1 is KGHDR and CDR2 is SFDVKD. V lost 6 bases and J 6 bases, leaving 8 bases between the germline ends. The chain's CDR3 is CATSRSLNSPLHF. The CDR3 DNA reads TGTGCCACCAGTCGCTCCCTTAATTCACCCCTCCACTTT.

The rearrangement uses TRBV4-3 and TRBJ1-1, with 7 bases that match TRBD1. The J segment lost 0 bases and the V segment lost 5 bases, leaving 6 bases of the junction unmatched. The CDR3 is made up of 15 amino acids. Germline CDR1 is LGHNA and CDR2 is YSLEER. The CDR3 protein is CASSGMTGMNTEAFF. Here the CDR3 DNA reads TGCGCCAGCAGCGGCATGACAGGGATGAACACTGAAGCTTTCTTT.

On this clone: In the same sample, other DNA sequences code for this CDR3. V usage is TRBV7-9 and J usage is TRBJ1-5; D is unresolved. Germline V gene sequence: CDR1 SEHNR, CDR2 FQNEAQ (reference sequence). V gave up 1 base and J gave up 0 bases, with 7 bases separating them. This CDR3 is 15 amino acids long. The CDR3 region is CASSLGGYSNQPQHF. CDR3 sequence (DNA): TGTGCCAGCAGCTTAGGCGGCTATAGCAATCAGCCCCAGCATTTT.

The V gene is TRBV6-5, the J gene TRBJ1-1; D is perhaps TRBD1 (6 bases). The CDR3 is 15 amino acids. Germline CDR1 is MNHEY and CDR2 is SVGAGI. Trimming left V 5 bases short and J 4 bases short, with 17 bases between. The DNA for the CDR3 is TGTGCCAGCAGTCCGCGGGGGGCGCGGGGCACTGAAGCTTTCTTT. This codes for CASSPRGARGTEAFF.

V is TRBV11-1 and J is TRBJ2-6, with no clear D. Between the trimmed V and J ends, which lost 6 bases and 3 bases, there was a span of 6 bases. The CDR3 totals 13 residues. CDR1 and CDR2 from the germline V gene are SGHAT and FQDESV (reference sequence). This chain's CDR3 is CASSYGGANVLTF. CDR3 nucleotides: TGTGCCAGCAGTTATGGTGGGGCCAACGTCCTGACTTTC.

CDR3 in amino acids: CASSYRQFMNTEAFF. The CDR3 DNA is TGTGCCAGCAGTTACCGACAGTTTATGAACACTGAAGCTTTCTTT. V usage is TRBV6-5 and J usage is TRBJ1-1, with a weak D call TRBD1 (5 bases). The CDR3 is 15 amino acids. Trimming removed 2 bases from V and 0 bases from J, with 10 bases in between. The germline V gene encodes CDR1 MNHEY and CDR2 SVGAGI.

The CDR3: CASSRGPRGTEAFF. In nucleotides, the CDR3 is TGTGCCAGCAGCCGGGGACCCCGAGGTACTGAAGCTTTCTTT. The V call is TRBV6-2 or TRBV6-3, the J call TRBJ1-1; TRBD1 is a possible D gene (5 bases). Trimming shortened V by 6 bases and J by 5 bases, and 16 bases separated the two germline ends. The CDR3 is 14 residues long. Germline CDR1 and CDR2: MNHEY and SVGEGT.

V gene TRBV9 combines with J gene TRBJ1-1, with 7 bases identical to TRBD1. Germline V gene lookup returns CDR1 SGDLS and CDR2 YYNGEE. V was clipped by 0 bases and J by 4 bases; unmatched bases: 3. This CDR3 has 14 amino acids. In DNA, the CDR3 is TGTGCCAGCAGCGTAGACAGGGGTGGCACTGAAGCTTTCTTT. Its protein is CASSVDRGGTEAFF.